This T cell receptor (beta chain) was found in a study of cytomegalovirus exposure and HLA in healthy donors. Turning to the study itself: For the approximately 400 genotyped donors, 75% to 90% fell within the Caucasian-associated ancestry cluster. Regarding the study as a whole: In a later analysis, DRB1 alleles had the most associated TCRs; HLA-C alleles the fewest. Later genetic work tied a missense DCLRE1C variant to beta-chain V and J trimming. CMV serostatus was the sole immune exposure information available.

With 60 Vbeta and 13 Jbeta primers, the PCR was carried out. Produced via immunoSEQ multiplex PCR; TCRdb's table is partial and in-frame only. The sample contains about 260,000 clones, around 66% of which appear only once. A note on this clone: The target antigen is unknown.

This sequence originates from a female donor in good health and CMV-seronegative. Sequencing input: PBMCs.

CDR3 residues: CASSQVLSGANVLTF. The CDR3 DNA sequence: TGCGCCAGCAGCCAAGTTTTATCTGGGGCCAACGTCCTGACTTTC. This chain uses TRBV4-1 with TRBJ2-6; D is unresolved. This CDR3 region has 15 residues. V was trimmed by 1 base and J by 1 base, leaving 5 bases between them. Per the germline V gene, CDR1 is MGHRA and CDR2 is YSYEKL.